One and the same sample provided the 27 T cell receptor beta chains below, sequenced in a study of blood T cell repertoires in COVID-19. Assay used: immunoSEQ multiplex PCR; TCRdb lists only in-frame clones, some missing. Seen here are fewer than 350,000 clones, roughly 93% observed once, and the top ten hold about 2%. Sequenced material: PBMCs or T cells enriched from blood (not recorded which). The receptors here all came from a woman in her thirties or forties with acute COVID-19.

This chain links TRBV6-5 with TRBJ1-1; 8 positions match TRBD1. The V and J ends lost 7 bases and 0 bases, in that order; junction bases with no gene match: 4. The germline V gene encodes CDR1 MNHEY and CDR2 SVGAGI. The CDR3 is made up of 14 amino acids. Here the CDR3 reads CASKDREMNTEAFF. CDR3 DNA: TGTGCCAGCAAGGACAGGGAAATGAACACTGAAGCTTTCTTT.

The chain couples TRBV4-2 to TRBJ1-6; 8 positions match TRBD1. The CDR3 is 17 amino acids. V lost 3 bases, J lost 9 bases, and 13 bases stayed unmatched. Per germline, CDR1 LGHNA and CDR2 YNFKEQ. The CDR3 region has the DNA TGTGCCAGCAGCCAGGGGGGGCAGGGGGCTCCGGTTTCACCCCTCCACTTT. Translated, it gives CASSQGGQGAPVSPLHF.

The genes are TRBV14 and TRBJ1-2; D call uncertain. The CDR3 has 13 amino acids. Germline loops: CDR1 SGHDN, CDR2 FVKESK. V was shortened by 1 base and J by 4 bases, with 7 bases between the two germline ends. Here the CDR3 reads CASSQVIAYGYTF. CDR3 sequence (DNA): TGTGCCAGCAGCCAAGTAATAGCCTATGGCTACACCTTC.

The CDR3 nucleotides are TGTGCCAGCAGTAAGACAGGGTCGGGGGCCAACGTCCTGACTTTC. Protein sequence: CASSKTGSGANVLTF. V is TRBV2 and J is TRBJ2-6; 7 bases match TRBD1. The CDR3 length is 15 residues. Losses at the gene ends were 5 bases for V and 4 bases for J; bases not matched to a gene: 5. Germline V gene data show CDR1 as SNHLY and CDR2 as FYNNEI.

This chain connects TRBV4-3 to TRBJ1-2; 7 nucleotides agree with TRBD1. The germline gives CDR1 LGHNA, CDR2 YSLEER. This CDR3 is 14 amino acids long. The V gene end was trimmed by 0 bases and the J gene end by 4 bases; junction bases not matched to a gene: 2. The CDR3 region has the DNA TGCGCCAGCAGCCAAGAACAGGGGACCTATGGCTACACCTTC. Residues: CASSQEQGTYGYTF.

This clone appeared a single time. V is TRBV4-1 and J is TRBJ2-1; D is possibly TRBD1 (6 bases). This CDR3 comprises 15 residues. The germline V gene encodes CDR1 MGHRA and CDR2 YSYEKL. V shed 1 base and J shed 4 bases, with 11 bases lying between them. The chain's CDR3 is CASSQVPDRYNEQFF. DNA of the CDR3: TGCGCCAGCAGCCAAGTCCCGGACAGATACAATGAGCAGTTCTTC.

The chain joins TRBV27 to TRBJ1-5; tentatively, D is TRBD1 (5 bases). V lost 2 bases, J lost 6 bases, and 17 bases lay in between. The germline gives CDR1 MNHEY, CDR2 SMNVEV (reference sequence). The CDR3 is made up of 16 amino acids. CDR3 DNA: TGTGCCAGCAGTTTAAACGGAGGGACTTTAGGTCAGCCCCAGCATTTT. As protein: CASSLNGGTLGQPQHF.

This clone showed up just once. This chain links TRBV2 with TRBJ1-4; D remains ambiguous. Germline V CDR1 and CDR2: SNHLY, FYNNEI. CDR3 length: 15 residues. V lost 6 bases to trimming and J lost 0 bases, with 11 bases between them. The CDR3 sequence is CASRANTATNEKLFF. Here the CDR3 DNA reads TGTGCCAGCAGAGCGAATACTGCAACTAATGAAAAACTGTTTTTT.

The chain has TRBV23-1 and TRBJ2-2, with 15 bases matching TRBD2. TRBV23-1 is reported as an ORF; its role is uncertain. V shed 6 bases, J shed 7 bases, and the junction held 9 bases outside the gene matches. The CDR3 extends over 17 amino acids. In nucleotides, the CDR3 is TGCGCCAGCAGAAGAGGACTAGCGGGAGGGGAGATCGGGGAGCTGTTTTTT. Translating it yields CASRRGLAGGEIGELFF.

The rearrangement uses TRBV10-3 and TRBJ2-3; D gene uncertain. The germline CDR1 and CDR2 sequences are ENHRY and SYGVKD. Trimming cost V 2 bases and J 4 bases, with 10 bases left between them. This CDR3 comprises 14 residues. The CDR3 nucleotides read TGTGCCATCAGTGAGGCGGCCCCTTCAGATACGCAGTATTTT. Protein sequence: CAISEAAPSDTQYF.

V and J are TRBV5-8 and TRBJ1-6; the D gene is possibly TRBD1 (6 bases). Germline lookup yields CDR1 SGHTS and CDR2 YDEGEE. V gave up 0 bases and J gave up 10 bases, with 11 bases separating them. The CDR3 is 14 amino acids. The CDR3 nucleotides are TGTGCCAGCAGCTTGGGACAGGCGAGCTCACCCCTCCACTTT. Amino acids: CASSLGQASSPLHF.

Here the CDR3 reads CASSANRDDTQYF. Here the CDR3 DNA reads TGTGCCAGCAGCGCAAACAGGGATGATACGCAGTATTTT. The chain has TRBV7-3 and TRBJ2-3, with D possibly matching TRBD1 (6 bases). Trimming stripped 5 bases from V and 6 bases from J, with 12 bases between. The CDR3 consists of 13 residues. Germline V gene data show CDR1 as SGHTA and CDR2 as FQGTGA.

This clone was counted a single time. The chain is built from TRBV4-2 and TRBJ1-5; a weak D match, TRBD1 (5 bases). The CDR3 runs 14 residues. Germline values: CDR1 LGHNA, CDR2 YNFKEQ. V lost 4 bases and J lost 5, with 12 bases in between. CDR3 amino acids: CASSLETVDQPQHF. The CDR3, as DNA: TGTGCCAGCAGCCTAGAGACAGTGGATCAGCCCCAGCATTTT.

The rearrangement joins TRBV6-5 to TRBJ2-3; D gene uncertain. This CDR3 is built from 12 residues. V shed 5 bases and J shed 4 bases, with 7 bases lying between them. The germline V gene encodes CDR1 MNHEY and CDR2 SVGAGI. The CDR3 DNA follows: TGTGCCAGCAGTAGAGGTGCAGATACGCAGTATTTT. It specifies CASSRGADTQYF.

The V call is TRBV6-2 or TRBV6-3, the J call TRBJ2-1, with 11 bases aligning to TRBD2. This CDR3 comprises 23 residues. From germline, CDR1 is MNHEY and CDR2 SVGEGT. Germline trimming cut 6 bases from V and 0 bases from J; bases unmatched to any gene: 25. The CDR3 DNA is TGTGCCAGCAGCCCGGGACTAGCGGCTTTGGGGTTGATAGCGGGGGGCTCCTACAATGAGCAGTTCTTC. Protein product: CASSPGLAALGLIAGGSYNEQFF.

The chain carries TRBV28 and TRBJ1-1; perhaps TRBD1 as D (6 bases). In germline, CDR1 is MDHEN, CDR2 SYDVKM. Trimming removed 0 bases from V and 2 bases from J, with 13 bases in between. The length of the CDR3 is 16 residues. The CDR3 bases are TGTGCCAGCAGTTTATGGGGAACAGGGAGCAACACTGAAGCTTTCTTT. Encoded protein: CASSLWGTGSNTEAFF. Using reference TRBV28 and TRBJ1-1 for the parts outside the CDR3, the full variable domain is DVKVTQSSRYLVKRTGEKVFLECVQDMDHENMFWYRQDPGLGLRLIYFSYDVKMKEKGDIPEGYSVSREKKERFSLILESASTNQTSMYLCASSLWGTGSNTEAFFGQGTRLTVV.

This clone was detected once. The genes are TRBV5-1 and TRBJ2-3; 11 nucleotides match TRBD1. V shed 6 bases, J shed 6 bases, and the junction held 9 bases outside the gene matches. Germline assignment: CDR1 SGHRS and CDR2 YFSETQ. CDR3 size: 15 residues. CDR3 nucleotides: TGCGCCAGCACTTCCGGACAGGGGGCTAGTGATACGCAGTATTTT. Protein: CASTSGQGASDTQYF.

This rearrangement joins TRBV3-1 (or the pseudogene TRBV3-2) to TRBJ1-5; tentative D call: TRBD1 (5 bases). V lost 0 bases, J lost 1 base, and 7 bases lay in between. The CDR3 consists of 15 residues. Germline-derived CDR1 and CDR2 are LGHDT and YNNKEL (reference sequence). The CDR3 DNA is TGTGCCAGCAGCCAAGACAGGGTAAGCAATCAGCCCCAGCATTTT. It encodes CASSQDRVSNQPQHF.

CDR3 nucleotide sequence: TGTGCCAGCAGCCCCCGGGACAGCCGAACCTCTGGAAACACCATATATTTT. Its translation is CASSPRDSRTSGNTIYF. V is TRBV9 and J is TRBJ1-3, with 7 positions matching TRBD1. V shed 4 bases and J 0 bases; nucleotides not matched to a gene: 10. This CDR3 region has 17 residues. Germline lookup yields CDR1 SGDLS and CDR2 YYNGEE.

The chain is built from TRBV18 and TRBJ2-6, with TRBD2 matching over 12 bases. CDR3 size: 19 residues. Germline CDR1 is KGHSH and CDR2 is LQKENI. The V and J ends lost 2 bases and 0 bases, in that order; junction bases with no gene match: 5. CDR3 nucleotide sequence: TGTGCCAGCTCACCAATACTAGCGGGGGGCCGCTCTGGGGCCAACGTCCTGACTTTC. The encoded protein is CASSPILAGGRSGANVLTF.

This clone was seen once. The rearrangement links TRBV5-1 to TRBJ1-1; possibly TRBD1 for D (5 bases). CDR3 length: 15 residues. V lost 0 bases and J 5 bases, leaving 14 bases between the germline ends. The germline gives CDR1 SGHRS, CDR2 YFSETQ. The CDR3 spells CASSLASGGGTEAFF. The CDR3 DNA sequence: TGCGCCAGCAGCTTGGCCAGCGGGGGAGGAACTGAAGCTTTCTTT.

The chain employs TRBV7-9 and TRBJ1-2; 9 bases match TRBD1. CDR1 is SEHNR, CDR2 FQNEAQ, per germline (reference sequence). V shed 5 bases and J 8 bases; nucleotides not matched to a gene: 9. CDR3 length: 14 amino acids. This CDR3 is CASSRTGESGGYTF. The CDR3 coding sequence is TGTGCCAGCAGCCGGACAGGGGAGTCCGGCGGCTACACCTTC.

In regard to this clone: This CDR3 is also generated by other DNA sequences in the sample. This chain joins TRBV18 and TRBJ2-7; tentative D call: TRBD1 (5 bases). V lost 2 bases and J lost 3, with 11 bases in between. The CDR3 is made up of 14 amino acids. Germline V gene lookup returns CDR1 KGHSH and CDR2 LQKENI. CDR3 DNA sequence: TGTGCCAGCTCACCAGGGCAGGGAAGCTACGAGCAGTACTTC. Protein product: CASSPGQGSYEQYF.

In its sample, this clone was seen once. The V gene is TRBV9, the J gene TRBJ1-4, with 8 bases lining up with TRBD1. This CDR3 contains 16 residues. V lost 2 bases to trimming and J lost 7 bases; unmatched junction nucleotides: 10. Germline V gene sequence: CDR1 SGDLS, CDR2 YYNGEE. The CDR3 nucleotides read TGTGCCAGCAGCGTCAGCGGAGGGACAGGAGGTGAAAAACTGTTTTTT. It translates to CASSVSGGTGGEKLFF.

The chain is built from TRBV11-2 and TRBJ2-5; D is possibly TRBD2 (5 bases). Germline V gene data show CDR1 as SGHAT and CDR2 as FQNNGV. The CDR3 sequence is 14 residues long. Trimming shortened V by 4 bases and J by 2 bases, and 11 bases separated the two germline ends. The CDR3 loop is CASSWGWRQETQYF. The CDR3 nucleotides read TGTGCCAGCAGCTGGGGTTGGAGGCAAGAGACCCAGTACTTC.

The rearrangement joins TRBV19 to TRBJ2-7, with 9 bases aligning to TRBD1. V gave up 3 bases and J gave up 5 bases; unmatched junction bases: 5. The CDR3 consists of 14 residues. Per germline, CDR1 LNHDA and CDR2 SQIVND (reference sequence). The CDR3 nucleotides are TGTGCCAGTAGTATGAGGACAGGGGTTGACGAGCAGTACTTC. Translated, it gives CASSMRTGVDEQYF.

The gene calls are TRBV30 and TRBJ2-2, with D tentatively TRBD1 (5 bases). V lost 0 bases and J 7 bases, leaving 9 bases between the germline ends. Germline CDR1 GTSNPN, CDR2 SVGIG (reference sequence). The CDR3 loop spans 13 amino acids. The CDR3 sequence: CAWSVRAGGELFF. The CDR3 nucleotides read TGTGCCTGGAGTGTCAGGGCTGGCGGGGAGCTGTTTTTT.